Listed here are 19 T cell receptor beta chains from one sample, sequenced in a study of blood T cell repertoires in COVID-19 (dated by TCRdb to between 2020 and 2021). The library relied on the immunoSEQ multiplex PCR assay. TCRdb provides this immuneACCESS table in a form limited to in-frame rearrangements. Some clones are lacking; in checked studies, under half of them reflect an unresolved V gene, and why the rest are absent is not known. For this sample there are 250,000 to 400,000 clones; around 87% appear just once. The top ten clonotypes cover roughly 5.3% of the sample. Source material: PBMCs or T cells enriched from blood (not recorded which). These receptors all come from a woman aged 25 to 39 who had recovered from COVID-19.

The rearrangement links TRBV5-1 to TRBJ2-3, with 7 nucleotides matching TRBD2. The V segment lost 1 base and the J segment 3 bases; nucleotides outside the gene matches: 5. CDR1 SGHRS and CDR2 YFSETQ come from the germline V gene. The CDR3 runs to 15 residues. The CDR3 bases are TGCGCCAGCAGCTTGCGGCCCGGGGGGACAGATACGCAGTATTTT. It encodes CASSLRPGGTDTQYF.

This clone was counted only a few times. V is TRBV27 and J is TRBJ2-5; 7 positions match TRBD2. The CDR3 covers 13 residues. V shed 3 bases and J 3 bases; nucleotides not matched to a gene: 1. Per germline, CDR1 MNHEY and CDR2 SMNVEV (reference sequence). CDR3 region: CASSFGLEETQYF. As DNA, the CDR3 is TGTGCCAGCAGTTTTGGACTAGAAGAGACCCAGTACTTC.

V gene TRBV12-3 or TRBV12-4 combines with J gene TRBJ2-1, with D possibly TRBD2 on 5 matching bases. CDR3 length: 13 amino acids. With 5 bases removed from V and 1 base from J, the gap between germline ends came to 6 bases. The CDR3 loop reads CASSSGSYNEQFF. The CDR3 DNA reads as TGTGCCAGCAGTAGCGGATCCTACAATGAGCAGTTCTTC.

The V and J genes are TRBV7-9 and TRBJ1-1; 9 bases align to TRBD1. CDR1 is SEHNR, CDR2 FQNEAQ, per germline (reference sequence). The CDR3 contains 17 residues. J lost 5 bases, V lost 2 bases, and 12 bases had no gene match. CDR3 loop: CASSLRGDRVFATEAFF. In DNA, the CDR3 is TGTGCCAGCAGCTTACGGGGGGACAGGGTATTTGCTACTGAAGCTTTCTTT.

The chain uses TRBV11-2 and TRBJ1-5; weak D call: TRBD1 (5 bases). Trimming took 2 bases from V and 7 from J, leaving 12 bases between them. This CDR3 contains 14 residues. In germline, CDR1 is SGHAT, CDR2 FQNNGV. As DNA, the CDR3 is TGTGCCAGCAGCTTAAACGGGGGAGTGCAGCCCCAGCATTTT. This codes for CASSLNGGVQPQHF.

The CDR3 spells CASSLDHPLAGGNEQFF. CDR3 in DNA: TGTGCCAGCAGCCTCGATCACCCCCTAGCGGGGGGGAATGAGCAGTTCTTC. J is TRBJ2-1 and V is TRBV7-3; TRBD2 aligns across 12 bases. The CDR3 spans 17 residues. Germline CDR1 is SGHTA and CDR2 is FQGTGA. V lost 5 bases, J lost 7 bases, and 12 bases stayed unmatched.

As regards this clone: Other DNA sequences in the sample encode the same CDR3. This chain uses TRBV6-5 with TRBJ1-1; 8 nucleotides align to TRBD1. Trimming took 6 bases from V and 4 from J; bases not matched to a gene: 7. The CDR3 runs 14 residues. CDR1 and CDR2 from the germline V gene are MNHEY and SVGAGI. The DNA of the CDR3 is TGTGCCAGCAGGGGGACAGGCGGCTCCACTGAAGCTTTCTTT. As protein: CASRGTGGSTEAFF.

V and J are TRBV6-6 and TRBJ2-3, with 14 bases lining up with TRBD2. With V trimmed by 5 bases and J by 1 base, 11 bases remained unmatched. The CDR3 is 19 residues long. Per the germline V gene, CDR1 is MNHNY and CDR2 is SVGAGI (reference sequence). The CDR3 DNA reads TGTGCCAGCAGTCAGGACGGACTAGCGGGGGGCGGACGCACAGATACGCAGTATTTT. Protein product: CASSQDGLAGGGRTDTQYF.

In this sample, this clone turned up a few times. The chain joins TRBV3-1 (or the pseudogene TRBV3-2) to TRBJ1-5; D is possibly TRBD1 (6 bases). The CDR3 loop spans 13 amino acids. The V gene's germline CDR1 is LGHDT and CDR2 YNNKEL (reference sequence). V lost 2 bases and J lost 8, with 10 bases in between. The chain's CDR3 is CASSQTGREPQHF. The CDR3 DNA follows: TGTGCCAGCAGCCAAACAGGGCGAGAGCCCCAGCATTTT.

The J gene is TRBJ2-3, the V gene TRBV7-9; D is possibly TRBD1 (5 bases). Germline lookup yields CDR1 SEHNR and CDR2 FQNEAQ (reference sequence). V was trimmed by 9 bases and J by 4 bases, leaving 14 bases between them. The CDR3 spans 13 residues. CDR3 sequence (DNA): TGTGCCAGACAGGACATTAGTGCAGATACGCAGTATTTT. The encoded protein is CARQDISADTQYF.

V gene TRBV5-1 combines with J gene TRBJ2-3, with D possibly TRBD1 on 5 matching bases. Germline CDR1 is SGHRS and CDR2 is YFSETQ. V gave up 4 bases and J gave up 3 bases, with 12 bases separating them. The CDR3 is made up of 14 amino acids. In DNA form, the CDR3 reads TGCGCCAGCAGCGGTGGGCCAGGGACAGATACGCAGTATTTT. Residues: CASSGGPGTDTQYF.

The chain's CDR3 is CASSLWGGTEAFF. The CDR3 DNA reads TGTGCCAGCAGCTTATGGGGGGGAACTGAAGCTTTCTTT. The J gene is TRBJ1-1, the V gene TRBV7-2; D is possibly TRBD1 (5 bases). Trimming took 2 bases from V and 5 from J, leaving 9 bases between them. CDR3 size: 13 residues. CDR1 and CDR2 from the germline V gene are SGHTA and FQGNSA.

About this clone: The sample contains more than one DNA sequence encoding this CDR3. The chain combines TRBV4-2 with TRBJ2-2, with 11 bases lining up with TRBD2. Unmatched junction bases numbered 3, after V lost 2 bases and J lost 4 bases. The CDR3 runs to 16 residues. Germline V CDR1 and CDR2: LGHNA, YNFKEQ. CDR3 loop: CASSQLAGGPTGELFF. The CDR3 nucleotides read TGTGCCAGCAGCCAATTAGCGGGGGGGCCCACCGGGGAGCTGTTTTTT.

V usage is TRBV6-2 or TRBV6-3 and J usage is TRBJ2-1, with D tentatively TRBD2 (6 bases). V dropped 3 bases and J dropped 4 bases, with 10 bases sitting between them. The CDR3 spans 14 residues. Germline loops: CDR1 MNHEY, CDR2 SVGEGT. CDR3 in DNA: TGTGCCAGCAGTTATGGGACTTCATACAATGAGCAGTTCTTC. Translation: CASSYGTSYNEQFF.

The chain carries TRBV5-6 and TRBJ2-7; D possibly corresponds to TRBD2 (6 bases). Deletions cut 5 bases from V and 1 base from J, with 16 bases between. Germline CDR1 reads SGHDT; CDR2 reads YYEEEE. The CDR3 is 15 amino acids. In DNA, the CDR3 is TGTGCCAGCAGTATGCCGGGACTCACGTCCTACGAGCAGTACTTC. This encodes CASSMPGLTSYEQYF.

This clone was recorded once. The rearrangement links TRBV18 to TRBJ1-3; TRBD1 is a possible D gene (5 bases). V was clipped by 2 bases and J by 4 bases, with 15 bases between them. CDR1 and CDR2 from the germline V gene are KGHSH and LQKENI. CDR3 size: 16 residues. CDR3 nucleotide sequence: TGTGCCAGCTCACCAGAGGGACTACTGACGGGAAACACCATATATTTT. Translated, it gives CASSPEGLLTGNTIYF.

This chain uses TRBV27 with TRBJ2-6; D ambiguous. The CDR3 runs 13 residues. The ends were cut back, 3 bases at V and 4 bases at J, with 4 bases in the middle. Germline CDR1 and CDR2: MNHEY and SMNVEV (reference sequence). In DNA, the CDR3 is TGTGCCAGCAGTTTTCTAGGGGCCAACGTCCTGACTTTC. Translated: CASSFLGANVLTF. Full variable domain (remainder filled in from reference TRBV27 and TRBJ2-6): EAQVTQNPRYLITVTGKKLTVTCSQNMNHEYMSWYRQDPGLGLRQIYYSMNVEVTDKGDVPEGYKVSRKEKRNFPLILESPSPNQTSLYFCASSFLGANVLTFGAGSRLTVL.

With respect to this clone: Relative to the germline gene, one junction end is altered; a read error may explain this. The chain is built from TRBV7-8 and TRBJ1-5, with TRBD1 matching over 7 bases. The germline CDR1 and CDR2 sequences are SGHVS and FQNEAQ. The CDR3 has 15 residues. The CDR3 DNA reads as TGTGCCAGCAGCTTAGCGGGGGACAGACATCAGTCCCAGCATTTT. It encodes CASSLAGDRHQSQHF.

The rearrangement links TRBV30 to TRBJ1-1; D ambiguous. CDR1 and CDR2 (germline): GTSNPN, SVGIG (reference sequence). V was pared by 3 bases and J by 2 bases, with 16 bases between. The CDR3 covers 15 residues. CDR3: CAWSTQITDNTEAFF. The DNA of the CDR3 is TGTGCCTGGAGCACCCAAATTACTGATAACACTGAAGCTTTCTTT.